These 2 T cell receptor beta chains share one sample of origin, sequenced in a study of CD8+ T cells in alopecia areata. RNA extraction was followed by reverse transcription into cDNA, which acted as the sequencing template. Sequenced by immunoSEQ multiplex PCR; TCRdb stores in-frame clones only, minus some. The table has fewer than 250,000 clones, 64% seen once. Treatment denoted: oral pan-JAK inhibitor, 5-10 mg twice daily. Sequences were derived from CD4+ T cells sorted from blood, sampled at week 4, from a patient treated with tofacitinib. These receptor sequences come from a human donor with alopecia areata.

This clone was recorded a few times. The chain carries TRBV10-3 and TRBJ2-7; TRBD2 might be the D (6 bases). This CDR3 comprises 15 residues. Per the germline V gene, CDR1 is ENHRY and CDR2 is SYGVKD. With 0 bases removed from V and 2 bases from J, the gap between germline ends came to 11 bases. The CDR3 DNA reads as TGTGCCATCAGTGAGTCGATGGGGGGTGCCTACGAGCAGTACTTC. Translated, it gives CAISESMGGAYEQYF.

This clone was seen a single time. The chain carries TRBV2 and TRBJ1-1; D is unclear. Germline CDR1 SNHLY, CDR2 FYNNEI. The CDR3 is made up of 14 amino acids. Trimming took off 5 bases at V and 2 bases at J, with 12 bases between the two ends. CDR3 DNA: TGTGCCAGCAGTACCGGGCCCGGTAACACTGAAGCTTTCTTT. Amino acid sequence: CASSTGPGNTEAFF.